The clone carrying this T cell receptor (beta chain) was seen a single time. Its antigen is currently unknown. This record belongs to a study of OX40 agonist ivuxolimab in advanced cancers. Study overall: Ivuxolimab is an agonistic anti-OX40 (CD134) antibody, and patients were treated with it.

Repertoires were generated with immunoSEQ multiplex PCR, while TCRdb's copy carries only in-frame clones and drops some. The sample gives roughly 80,000 clones, 85% to 95% of which show up once; approximately 0.7% is in the top ten. The study sampled blood at baseline, cycle 4 day 1, and cycle 7 day 1. The germline V gene encodes CDR1 SNHLY and CDR2 FYNNEI. Trimming removed 6 bases from V and 4 bases from J, with 8 bases in between. The CDR3 covers 12 residues. Study outcomes and limitations: At doses 0.1 to 3.0 mg/kg, CD4+ and CD8+ clones expanded. Averaging showed that CD8+ T cells had more expanded clones than CD4+ did.

The material sequenced was CD4+ or CD8+ T cells sorted from blood, taken in a trial of the OX40 agonist ivuxolimab. The rearrangement joins TRBV2 to TRBJ2-3; the D call may be TRBD1 or TRBD2 (5 bases each). The source of this sequence is an adult with an advanced solid tumor such as melanoma, head and neck, liver or kidney cancer. The CDR3: CASRGTADTQYF. The CDR3 coding sequence is TGTGCCAGCAGGGGGACGGCAGATACGCAGTATTTT.